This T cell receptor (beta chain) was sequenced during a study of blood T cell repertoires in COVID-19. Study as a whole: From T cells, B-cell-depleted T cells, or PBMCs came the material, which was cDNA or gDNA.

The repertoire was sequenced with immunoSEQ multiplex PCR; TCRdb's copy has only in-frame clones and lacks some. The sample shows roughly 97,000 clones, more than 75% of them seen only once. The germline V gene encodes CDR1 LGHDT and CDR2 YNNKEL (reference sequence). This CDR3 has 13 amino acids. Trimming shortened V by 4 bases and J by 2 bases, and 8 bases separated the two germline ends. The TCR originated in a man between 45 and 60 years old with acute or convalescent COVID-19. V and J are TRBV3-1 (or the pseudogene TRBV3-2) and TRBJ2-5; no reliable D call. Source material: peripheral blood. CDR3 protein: CASSPSLQETQYF. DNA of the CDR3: TGTGCCAGCAGCCCTTCCTTACAAGAGACCCAGTACTTC.